This TCR beta chain was observed in a study of T cell repertoires in cytomegalovirus infection. Details on this clonotype: Its target is unknown.

This CDR3 region has 14 residues. V lost 5 bases, J lost 7 bases, and 15 bases lay in between. The germline V gene has CDR1 SGHTA and CDR2 FQGNSA. TCRdb redid the calling of the reads with MiXCR, one entry per CDR3 protein. The sample lists 300,000 to 400,000 distinct CDR3 sequences; roughly 29% were seen once. The sample was cultured PBMCs, taken from culture after CMV antigen stimulation. The clonotype comes from a human donor in good health (CMV status not recorded). Some clones in this sample may be carry-over from other donors' samples. The chain recombines TRBV7-2 with TRBJ1-5; D is possibly TRBD1 (6 bases). DNA of the CDR3: TGTGCCAGCAGCCTCGGACAGACAAAACAGCCCCAGCATTTT. Protein: CASSLGQTKQPQHF.